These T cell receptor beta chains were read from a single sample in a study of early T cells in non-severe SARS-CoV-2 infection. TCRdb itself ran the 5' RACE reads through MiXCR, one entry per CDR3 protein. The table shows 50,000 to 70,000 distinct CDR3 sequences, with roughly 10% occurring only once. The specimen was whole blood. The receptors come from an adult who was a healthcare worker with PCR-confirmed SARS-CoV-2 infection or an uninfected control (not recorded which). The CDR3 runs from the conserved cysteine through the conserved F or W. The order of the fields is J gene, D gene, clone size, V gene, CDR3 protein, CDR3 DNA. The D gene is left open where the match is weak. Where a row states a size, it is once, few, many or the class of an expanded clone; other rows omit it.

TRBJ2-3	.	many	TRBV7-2	CASLNRRGTRRPDTQYF	TGTGCCAGCCTCAACCGGCGCGGGACCCGCAGACCAGATACGCAGTATTTT
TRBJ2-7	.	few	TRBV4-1	CASSQGPGEGYEQYF	TGCGCCAGCAGCCAAGGACCGGGGGAAGGCTACGAGCAGTACTTC
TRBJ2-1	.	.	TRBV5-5	CASTRGQGGEQFF	TGTGCCAGCACCCGGGGTCAGGGGGGTGAGCAGTTCTTC
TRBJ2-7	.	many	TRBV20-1	CSARALLGQYF	TGCAGTGCTAGAGCTTTACTGGGGCAGTACTTC
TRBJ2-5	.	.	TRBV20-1	CSARDEGQQETQYF	TGCAGTGCTAGAGATGAGGGACAACAAGAGACCCAGTACTTC
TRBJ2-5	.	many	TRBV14	CASSQAGEMRETQYF	TGTGCCAGCAGCCAAGCGGGGGAGATGAGAGAGACCCAGTACTTC
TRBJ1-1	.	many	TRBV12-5	CASGSYRVNTEAFF	TGTGCTAGTGGTTCCTACAGGGTAAACACTGAAGCTTTCTTT
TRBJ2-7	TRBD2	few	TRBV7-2	CASSLVTSGRPYEQYF	TGTGCCAGCAGCTTAGTGACTAGCGGGAGACCCTACGAGCAGTACTTC
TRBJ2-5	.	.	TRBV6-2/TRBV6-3	CASSSGLGATQYF	TGTGCCAGCAGTTCGGGACTGGGGGCGACCCAGTACTTC
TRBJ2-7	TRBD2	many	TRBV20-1	CSANLLSGRVYEQYF	TGCAGTGCAAATCTCCTTAGCGGGAGGGTCTACGAGCAGTACTTC
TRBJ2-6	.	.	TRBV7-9	CASSPGVSGANVLTF	TGTGCCAGCAGCCCAGGGGTCTCTGGGGCCAACGTCCTGACTTTC
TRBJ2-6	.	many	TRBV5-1	CASSLGDSGANVLTF	TGCGCCAGCAGCTTGGGGGACTCTGGGGCCAACGTCCTGACTTTC
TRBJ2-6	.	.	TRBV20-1	CSALTLEEDSGANVLTF	TGCAGTGCGCTCACTCTTGAGGAGGACTCTGGGGCCAACGTCCTGACTTTC
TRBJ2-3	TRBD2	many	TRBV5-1	CASSRLAGESDTQYF	TGCGCCAGCAGCCGACTAGCGGGAGAATCAGATACGCAGTATTTT
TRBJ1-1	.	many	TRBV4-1	CASSSRPRDHTEAFF	TGCGCCAGCAGCTCCCGCCCCAGGGACCACACTGAAGCTTTCTTT
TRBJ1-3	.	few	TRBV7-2	CASSAKQGQAGNTIYF	TGTGCCAGCAGCGCAAAACAGGGCCAAGCTGGAAACACCATATATTTT
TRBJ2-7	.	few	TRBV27	CASSLLRSNSYEQYF	TGTGCCAGCAGTCTCCTTCGGTCAAATTCCTACGAGCAGTACTTC
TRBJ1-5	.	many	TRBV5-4	CASSRGPGRNQPQHF	TGTGCCAGCAGCCGGGGGCCCGGGCGCAATCAGCCCCAGCATTTT
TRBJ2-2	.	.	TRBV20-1	CSARVGGNTGELFF	TGCAGTGCTAGAGTGGGAGGGAACACCGGGGAGCTGTTTTTT
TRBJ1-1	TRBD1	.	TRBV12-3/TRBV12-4	CASSPRTGVLEAFF	TGTGCCAGCAGTCCCCGGACAGGGGTGCTTGAAGCTTTCTTT
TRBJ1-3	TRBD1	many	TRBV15	CATSRGGGASGNTIYF	TGTGCCACCAGCAGAGGAGGGGGCGCGTCTGGAAACACCATATATTTT
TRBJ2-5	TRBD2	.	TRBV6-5	CASSYLPSGDEETQYF	TGTGCCAGCAGTTACCTTCCTAGCGGGGATGAAGAGACCCAGTACTTC
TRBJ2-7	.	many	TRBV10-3	CAISSRLARSSYEQYF	TGTGCCATCAGTTCACGGCTAGCCCGAAGCTCCTACGAGCAGTACTTC
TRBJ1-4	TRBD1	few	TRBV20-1	CSASAGGGEKLFF	TGCAGTGCTAGTGCAGGGGGGGGCGAAAAACTGTTTTTT
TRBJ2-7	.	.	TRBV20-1	CSARDAAGKGQYF	TGCAGTGCTAGAGATGCGGCAGGGAAGGGGCAGTACTTC
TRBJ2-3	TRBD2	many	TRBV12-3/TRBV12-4	CASSLGLARTDTQYF	TGTGCCAGCAGTCTAGGACTAGCCCGCACAGATACGCAGTATTTT
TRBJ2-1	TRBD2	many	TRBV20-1	CSARDPLAGGTTYNEQFF	TGCAGTGCTAGAGATCCCCTAGCGGGGGGCACTACCTACAATGAGCAGTTCTTC
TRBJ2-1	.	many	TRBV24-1	CATSDTQGYNEQFF	TGTGCCACCAGTGATACCCAGGGTTACAATGAGCAGTTCTTC
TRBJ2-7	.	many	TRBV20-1	CSAHMAYEQYF	TGCAGTGCCCACATGGCCTACGAGCAGTACTTC
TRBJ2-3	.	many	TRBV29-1	CSVRVQGSTDTQYF	TGCAGCGTTCGGGTACAGGGATCGACAGATACGCAGTATTTT
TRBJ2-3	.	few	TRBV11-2	CASSLTWVTDTQYF	TGTGCCAGCAGCCTAACGTGGGTCACAGATACGCAGTATTTT
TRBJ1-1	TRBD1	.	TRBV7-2	CASSLEGQGTEAFF	TGTGCCAGCAGCTTAGAGGGACAGGGCACTGAAGCTTTCTTT
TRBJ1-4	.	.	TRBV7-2	CASSPDSEKLFF	TGTGCCAGCAGCCCGGACAGCGAAAAACTGTTTTTT
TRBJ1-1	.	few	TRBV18	CASSPGAGTTEAFF	TGTGCCAGCTCACCAGGGGCAGGGACGACTGAAGCTTTCTTT
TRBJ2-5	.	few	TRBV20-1	CSAIPVAELQETQYF	TGCAGTGCCATCCCTGTAGCGGAGTTACAAGAGACCCAGTACTTC
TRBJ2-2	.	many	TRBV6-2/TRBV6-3	CASSPRGGQSTGELFF	TGTGCCAGCAGCCCCCGTGGGGGGCAGAGCACCGGGGAGCTGTTTTTT
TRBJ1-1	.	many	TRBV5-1	CASSLEFGGTEAFF	TGCGCCAGCAGCCTCGAATTCGGGGGGACCGAAGCTTTCTTT
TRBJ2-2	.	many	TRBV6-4	CASSDRDTGELFF	TGTGCCAGCAGTGACAGGGACACCGGGGAGCTGTTTTTT